The clone carrying this TCR beta chain was recorded a few times. Its antigen is not known. Investigators spread the genomic DNA of each subset evenly over several immunoSEQ plates. Authors' analysis steps: There were no quality scores in the junction-only immunoSEQ sequences, so filtering differed. Clones were sequenced by immunoSEQ multiplex PCR, and TCRdb holds only the in-frame ones, with some missing. The V and J calls and clone size were taken over from that table, and D and trimming were inferred from the DNA. The sample holds hundreds of thousands of clones, 60% to 75% seen once. This record comes from a study of shared clonotypes between healthy human individuals. Study-wide context: A couple of women and a few men aged 18 to 49 made up the donors. Study-wide points: Generation probability values for non-shared clonotypes were lower than those for clonotypes shared by all four donors.

V was trimmed by 2 bases and J by 4 bases, leaving 14 bases between them. Looked up from germline, CDR1 is MDHEN and CDR2 is SYDVKM. CDR3 size: 15 residues. The genes are TRBV28 and TRBJ1-2; D is perhaps TRBD1 (6 bases). The receptor comes from a woman aged 25 to 45 in good health. Material: memory CD4+ T cells sorted from blood. Stated subset: CD45RA-negative fraction. The CDR3 sequence: CASSLRTARAYGYTF. CDR3 nucleotides: TGTGCCAGCAGTTTAAGGACAGCGAGGGCCTATGGCTACACCTTC.